This TCR beta chain is drawn from a study of T cells after yellow fever vaccination. Germline CDR1 is LGHNA and CDR2 is YSLEER. Trimming shortened V by 0 bases and J by 3 bases, and 12 bases separated the two germline ends. The CDR3 extends over 16 amino acids. Many counts were recorded for this clonotype. TCRdb fed the 5' RACE reads into MiXCR, producing one record per CDR3 protein. The repertoire holds around 160,000 distinct CDR3 sequences, with less than 9% as singletons. The clonotype originates from a man aged 18 to 30 who received the YFV17D yellow fever vaccine. The gene calls are TRBV4-3 and TRBJ1-3; the D is unclear. The source material was CD4+ T cells sorted from PBMCs, sampled 5 days after the first yellow fever vaccination. Here the CDR3 DNA reads TGCGCCAGCAGCCAAGAGGCCGTCAGGCGTGGAAACACCATATATTTT. It yields the protein CASSQEAVRRGNTIYF.